This T cell receptor beta chain was retrieved from a study of blood T cell repertoires in COVID-19. Study overall: Both acute and convalescent COVID-19 samples were obtained from the United States, Italy and Spain. T cells, B-cell-depleted T cells, or PBMCs supplied cDNA or gDNA.

The CDR3 totals 16 residues. Between the trimmed V and J ends, which lost 4 bases and 8 bases, there was a span of 21 bases. The germline CDR1 and CDR2 sequences are PRHDT and FYEKMQ (reference sequence). In the original analysis: Counts of nucleated cells, estimated from reference gene primer amplification, were obtained. Clones were read by immunoSEQ multiplex PCR, and TCRdb kept only the in-frame ones, dropping some. Clone size and the V and J calls come from that table; the DNA yielded D and trimming. Of fewer than 150,000 clones in the sample, 80% to 90% were seen once. J is TRBJ1-3 and V is TRBV13; D ambiguous. Sequencing was performed on peripheral blood. The receptor was derived from a woman aged 40 to 50 with acute or convalescent COVID-19. The CDR3 DNA is TGTGCCAGCAGCTCTAGTTATGGACTCGGAGTTCACACCATATATTTT. This encodes CASSSSYGLGVHTIYF.